These 31 T cell receptor beta chains share one sample of origin, sequenced in a study of T-cell reconstitution after alpha-beta-depleted transplantation in children. Unique molecular identifiers were incorporated into the prepared TCRbeta library. A single record per CDR3 protein comes from TCRdb applying MiXCR to the PCR reads. Of around 670,000 distinct CDR3 sequences listed, roughly 14% are singletons. This specimen was PBMCs, taken before TCRalphabeta/CD19-depleted stem cell transplant. These receptor sequences come from a girl aged 2 to 10 with congenital amegakaryocytic thrombocytopenia, due to receive a stem cell transplant.

Ten or more counts support this clonotype. V gene TRBV5-1 combines with J gene TRBJ2-1; D remains ambiguous. There are 14 residues in the CDR3. The germline V gene encodes CDR1 SGHRS and CDR2 YFSETQ. V was shortened by 3 bases and J by 8 bases, with 15 bases between the two germline ends. The CDR3 DNA reads as TGCGCCAGCAGCTGGATATACGGGCATCATGAGCAGTTCTTC. Translation: CASSWIYGHHEQFF.

This clonotype appeared many times. V and J are TRBV27 and TRBJ2-1; possible D gene TRBD2, 6 bases. V was shortened by 6 bases and J by 7 bases, with 22 bases between the two germline ends. This CDR3 contains 16 residues. The germline V gene encodes CDR1 MNHEY and CDR2 SMNVEV (reference sequence). The CDR3 coding sequence is TGTGCCAGCAGCAGAAAATTAACCAGCGGGCCAAATGAGCAGTTCTTC. It translates to CASSRKLTSGPNEQFF.

At least ten counts were recorded for this clonotype. The rearrangement joins TRBV4-2 to TRBJ2-3; D call uncertain. This CDR3 spans 14 amino acids. V gave up 0 bases and J gave up 6 bases, with 10 bases separating them. Germline V gives CDR1 LGHNA, CDR2 YNFKEQ. CDR3 sequence reads: CASSQDGPGDTQYF. CDR3 coding DNA: TGTGCCAGCAGCCAAGATGGACCCGGGGATACGCAGTATTTT.

This clonotype was seen only a few times. The rearrangement joins TRBV27 to TRBJ1-1, with a tentative D call TRBD1 (5 bases). The CDR3 has 13 amino acids. With 1 base removed from V and 2 bases from J, the gap between germline ends came to 5 bases. In germline, CDR1 is MNHEY, CDR2 SMNVEV (reference sequence). CDR3 bases: TGTGCCAGCAGTTTATGGGACAACACTGAAGCTTTCTTT. It specifies CASSLWDNTEAFF.

This clonotype has ten or more counts. The J gene is TRBJ1-1, the V gene TRBV5-5; possibly TRBD1 for D (5 bases). Per germline, CDR1 SGHKS and CDR2 YYEKEE (reference sequence). Trimming left V 1 base short and J 5 bases short, with 12 bases between. CDR3 length: 14 residues. The CDR3 region has the DNA TGTGCCAGCAGCTTGCAGGGTAGCGGAACTGAAGCTTTCTTT. Its translation is CASSLQGSGTEAFF.

This clonotype was seen many times. CDR3 residues: CSALGVVGPPVVDIQYF. The CDR3 coding sequence is TGCAGCGCCCTAGGGGTGGTTGGACCGCCCGTGGTAGACATTCAGTACTTC. The chain uses TRBV29-1 and TRBJ2-4; D perhaps matches TRBD1 (5 bases). This CDR3 region has 17 residues. CDR1 and CDR2 from the germline V gene are SQVTM and ANQGSEA. The V and J ends lost 7 bases and 8 bases respectively, with 30 bases between them.

About this clonotype itself: Germline is not matched at one junction end, which may reflect a read error. The chain is built from TRBV10-1 and TRBJ1-2; D is perhaps TRBD1 (5 bases). Germline CDR1 WNHNN, CDR2 SYGVQD (reference sequence). The CDR3 has 13 residues. Here the CDR3 reads CASSEYRDYGDPF. The CDR3 DNA is TGCGCCAGCAGTGAGTACCGGGACTATGGCGACCCCTTC.

This clonotype occurred a few times. In DNA, the CDR3 is TGCGCCAGCAGCTTGGAGCGGGAGGTAACTGGGGCCAACGTCCTGACTTTC. Protein sequence: CASSLEREVTGANVLTF. This chain joins TRBV5-1 and TRBJ2-6, with TRBD2 matching over 9 bases. The V segment lost 0 bases and the J segment 2 bases; nucleotides outside the gene matches: 3. Germline V CDR1 and CDR2: SGHRS, YFSETQ. This CDR3 has 17 amino acids.

This clonotype appeared a few times. The chain joins TRBV7-8 to TRBJ2-2; D is uncertain. The V end lost 2 bases, the J end lost 5 bases, and 6 bases lay between the germline ends. Germline assignment: CDR1 SGHVS and CDR2 FQNEAQ. This CDR3 has 13 amino acids. CDR3 loop: CASSLKPTGELFF. The CDR3, as DNA: TGTGCCAGCAGCTTAAAACCTACCGGGGAGCTGTTTTTT.

This clonotype was detected many times. The V gene is TRBV6-1, the J gene TRBJ2-3, with D tentatively TRBD1 or TRBD2 (5 bases each). V lost 6 bases, J lost 2 bases, and 15 bases lay in between. This CDR3 has 15 residues. Germline V CDR1 and CDR2: MNHNS, SASEGT. The DNA of the CDR3 is TGTGCCAGCAGACGGGGCCTTTCCCCCACAGATACGCAGTATTTT. This codes for CASRRGLSPTDTQYF.

Details on this clonotype: A single base separates this from a much larger clone, so it may be a read error. This sequence joins TRBV7-8 and TRBJ2-1; 10 nucleotides align to TRBD2. Germline loops: CDR1 SGHVS, CDR2 FQNEAQ. The CDR3 sequence is 16 residues long. The CDR3 sequence: CASGLAGAGGYNEQFF. CDR3 DNA: TGTGCCAGCGGCTTAGCTGGAGCGGGAGGGTACAATGAGCAGTTCTTC.

This clonotype has just a few counts. The gene calls are TRBV11-2 and TRBJ2-6; 9 nucleotides align to TRBD1. Germline V gives CDR1 SGHAT, CDR2 FQNNGV. This CDR3 contains 20 residues. V lost 2 bases and J lost 2; bases outside the gene matches: 13. The CDR3: CASSLRLWDRVSPGANVLTF. CDR3 nucleotides: TGTGCCAGCAGCTTAAGGCTCTGGGACAGGGTCTCGCCTGGGGCCAACGTCCTGACTTTC.

Comment on this clonotype: This may be a read error, as it is one base from a much larger clone. The chain is built from TRBV4-1 and TRBJ1-1, with unresolved D. V was pared by 3 bases and J by 1 base, with 12 bases between. In germline, CDR1 is MGHRA, CDR2 YSYEKL. This CDR3 is 15 amino acids long. Here the CDR3 reads CASSHPHGRNTEAFF. The CDR3 nucleotides read TGCGCCAGCAGCCACCCACATGGGAGGAACACTGAAGCTTTCTTT.

This clonotype was seen repeatedly, ten times or more. The V gene is TRBV20-1, the J gene TRBJ2-5; 12 positions agree with TRBD2. Looked up from germline, CDR1 is DFQATT and CDR2 is SNEGSKA (reference sequence). The CDR3 has 15 residues. V lost 4 bases to trimming and J lost 3 bases; unmatched junction nucleotides: 6. The CDR3 is CSATERLAGEETQYF. For the CDR3, the DNA is TGCAGTGCTACGGAGAGACTAGCGGGAGAAGAGACCCAGTACTTC.

The chain recombines TRBV7-2 with TRBJ2-7; the match to TRBD2 covers 9 bases. V lost 7 bases to trimming and J lost 6 bases; unmatched junction nucleotides: 13. CDR1 and CDR2 (germline): SGHTA, FQGNSA. The CDR3 spans 15 residues. CDR3 sequence reads: CASTKTLAGIGEQYF. CDR3 nucleotides: TGTGCCAGCACGAAAACTCTAGCGGGAATCGGCGAGCAGTACTTC.

This clonotype has a handful of counts. The chain joins TRBV18 to TRBJ2-1, with D perhaps matching TRBD1 (6 bases). Deletions cut 9 bases from V and 7 bases from J, with 19 bases between. CDR1 and CDR2 from the germline V gene are KGHSH and LQKENI. The CDR3 has 14 residues. The CDR3 nucleotides are TGTGCCAGTTCCCGGACAGATTGGGGAAATGAGCAGTTCTTC. Amino acids: CASSRTDWGNEQFF.

The sample holds a few counts of this clonotype. CDR3 in amino acids: CASSVDGTAYGYTF. The CDR3 DNA sequence: TGTGCCAGCAGTGTGGACGGTACGGCCTATGGCTACACCTTC. The chain recombines TRBV6-1 with TRBJ1-2; D not certain. Germline CDR1 and CDR2: MNHNS and SASEGT. The CDR3 is 14 amino acids. V was clipped by 4 bases and J by 4 bases, with 13 bases between them.

About this clonotype itself: A single base separates this from a much larger clone, so it may be a read error. V usage is TRBV12-3 or TRBV12-4 and J usage is TRBJ2-7; no reliable D call. The CDR3 covers 13 residues. V lost 5 bases to trimming and J lost 4 bases, with 12 bases between them. This CDR3 is CASSLLIGYEQYF. DNA of the CDR3: TGTGCCAGCAGTCTCCTTATTGGGTACGAGCAGTACTTC.

This clonotype was recorded many times. The chain employs TRBV6-5 and TRBJ1-1; TRBD1 matches 7 bases. Germline V CDR1 and CDR2: MNHEY, SVGAGI. V shed 5 bases, J shed 6 bases, and the junction held 3 bases outside the gene matches. The CDR3 runs 12 residues. DNA for the CDR3: TGTGCCAGCAGTCAAGACAGGGCTGAAGCTTTCTTT. Translating it yields CASSQDRAEAFF.

This clonotype was counted many times. The chain combines TRBV5-1 with TRBJ2-7; D uncertain. The germline gives CDR1 SGHRS, CDR2 YFSETQ. V was clipped by 5 bases and J by 2 bases, with 11 bases between them. This CDR3 contains 13 residues. This chain's CDR3 is CASRSEIPYEQYF. The CDR3 DNA reads TGCGCCAGCAGGTCGGAGATCCCCTACGAGCAGTACTTC.

This clonotype was counted a few times. The V call is TRBV5-5, the J call TRBJ2-7; 8 positions agree with TRBD1. The V gene end was trimmed by 1 base and the J gene end by 3 bases; junction bases not matched to a gene: 3. Germline V gene data show CDR1 as SGHKS and CDR2 as YYEKEE (reference sequence). The CDR3 totals 14 residues. The CDR3 reads CASSLMGQVYEQYF. CDR3 bases: TGTGCCAGCAGCTTGATGGGACAGGTCTACGAGCAGTACTTC.

The sample holds a few counts of this clonotype. This chain links TRBV11-2 with TRBJ2-4; 15 positions match TRBD2. V shed 5 bases and J 0 bases; nucleotides not matched to a gene: 14. Germline lookup yields CDR1 SGHAT and CDR2 FQNNGV. The CDR3 runs 21 residues. The CDR3 coding sequence is TGTGCCAGCAGCCCAGTCCCGGGACTAGCGGGAGGCCCTCTAGCCAAAAACATTCAGTACTTC. It yields the protein CASSPVPGLAGGPLAKNIQYF.

V gene TRBV20-1 combines with J gene TRBJ2-5; TRBD1 agrees at 11 bases. The CDR3 has 15 amino acids. Germline V CDR1 and CDR2: DFQATT, SNEGSKA (reference sequence). V trimming: 6 bases; J trimming: 3 bases; junction bases outside the gene matches: 9. The CDR3 DNA sequence: TGCAGTGCCGAAGGAAGGGGACAGGGGGAAGAGACCCAGTACTTC. It specifies CSAEGRGQGEETQYF.

This clonotype was seen ten or more times. This chain joins TRBV12-3 or TRBV12-4 and TRBJ1-5; D call uncertain. V was shortened by 6 bases and J by 4 bases, with 7 bases between the two germline ends. This CDR3 is built from 12 residues. The CDR3 region has the DNA TGTGCCAGCAGGGGAGGGAATCAGCCCCAGCATTTT. It encodes CASRGGNQPQHF.

The chain combines TRBV5-1 with TRBJ2-5, with D unresolved. Germline-derived CDR1 and CDR2 are SGHRS and YFSETQ. There are 14 residues in the CDR3. Trimming took 9 bases from V and 0 from J, leaving 15 bases between them. The CDR3 coding sequence is TGCGCCACCAAGATGGATACAAACCAAGAGACCCAGTACTTC. Translated, it gives CATKMDTNQETQYF.

This clonotype was seen only a few times. The rearrangement links TRBV7-9 to TRBJ2-1; D is undetermined. V was cut by 6 bases and J by 8 bases, with 8 bases left in between. The CDR3 consists of 11 residues. Germline CDR1 SEHNR, CDR2 FQNEAQ (reference sequence). CDR3 amino acids: CASRSRDEQFF. The CDR3 DNA is TGTGCCAGCAGATCAAGGGATGAGCAGTTCTTC. Drawing the rest from reference TRBV7-9 and TRBJ2-1, the complete variable domain is DTGVSQNPRHKITKRGQNVTFRCDPISEHNRLYWYRQTLGQGPEFLTYFQNEAQLEKSRLLSDRFSAERPKGSFSTLEIQRTEQGDSAMYLCASRSRDEQFFGPGTRLTVL.

DNA for the CDR3: TGTGCTAGTGGTCCCGGCCGGAACCGCGGTGGCTACACCTTC. It encodes CASGPGRNRGGYTF. The chain combines TRBV12-5 with TRBJ1-2; D not certain. Trimming shortened V by 5 bases and J by 7 bases, and 17 bases separated the two germline ends. Germline CDR1 LGHNT, CDR2 FRNRAP. The CDR3 spans 14 residues.

This clonotype turned up a few times. V is TRBV30 and J is TRBJ1-4; D might be TRBD1 (6 bases). V was pared by 0 bases and J by 8 bases, with 13 bases between. The length of the CDR3 is 14 residues. The germline V gene has CDR1 GTSNPN and CDR2 SVGIG (reference sequence). In DNA, the CDR3 is TGTGCCTGGAGTGTACTTCACAGGGACGAAAAACTGTTTTTT. Translated: CAWSVLHRDEKLFF.

This clonotype has at least ten counts. This chain uses TRBV20-1 with TRBJ2-1, with D hard to call. V was cut by 6 bases and J by 9 bases, with 9 bases left in between. Germline assignment: CDR1 DFQATT and CDR2 SNEGSKA (reference sequence). This CDR3 region has 10 residues. CDR3 nucleotide sequence: TGCAGTGCCCAGCTACCTGAGCAGTTCTTC. Amino acid sequence: CSAQLPEQFF.

J is TRBJ1-5 and V is TRBV2; D remains unclear. This CDR3 region has 15 residues. Germline CDR1 SNHLY, CDR2 FYNNEI. The ends were cut back, 5 bases at V and 0 bases at J, with 11 bases in the middle. The CDR3 nucleotides are TGTGCCAGCAGTCCCCACAAGAATAGCAATCAGCCCCAGCATTTT. Translated: CASSPHKNSNQPQHF.

V and J are TRBV6-5 and TRBJ2-3; the D is unclear. CDR3 length: 14 residues. Deletions cut 0 bases from V and 2 bases from J, with 6 bases between. CDR1 and CDR2 from the germline V gene are MNHEY and SVGAGI. The CDR3 region has the DNA TGTGCCAGCAGTTACTCTGCTTACACAGATACGCAGTATTTT. Translated, it gives CASSYSAYTDTQYF.